Following are 4 T cell receptor beta chains from one sample sequenced in a study of blood T cell repertoires in COVID-19. Assay used: immunoSEQ multiplex PCR; TCRdb lists only in-frame clones, some missing. The table includes 25,000 to 35,000 clones, roughly 80% detected once. Sequencing was carried out using peripheral blood. The origin of the receptors is a woman in her sixties or seventies with acute or convalescent COVID-19.

The V and J genes are TRBV30 and TRBJ1-1; D is uncertain. This CDR3 is built from 10 residues. Trimming removed 2 bases from V and 5 bases from J, with 3 bases in between. The germline gives CDR1 GTSNPN, CDR2 SVGIG (reference sequence). CDR3 residues: CAWSPTEAFF. The CDR3, as DNA: TGTGCCTGGAGTCCAACTGAAGCTTTCTTT.

The chain combines TRBV19 with TRBJ1-6, with D perhaps TRBD1 (6 bases). Germline CDR1 and CDR2: LNHDA and SQIVND (reference sequence). The V and J ends lost 5 bases and 4 bases respectively, with 9 bases between them. This CDR3 spans 14 amino acids. CDR3 loop: CASSLQGYNSPLHF. CDR3 in DNA: TGTGCCAGTAGTCTTCAGGGGTATAATTCACCCCTCCACTTT.

This clone was seen a handful of times. The chain employs TRBV21-1 and TRBJ2-6; TRBD1, the table's D call, was not compared with the DNA. TRBV21-1 is noted as a pseudogene. This CDR3 has 18 residues. CDR3 coding DNA: TGTGCCAGCAGCAAGCCGGGACAGGGCTGCTCTGGGGCCAACGTCCTGACTTTC. Protein: CASSKPGQGCSGANVLTF.

V usage is TRBV5-1 and J usage is TRBJ1-4, with D possibly being TRBD1 (6 bases). The germline gives CDR1 SGHRS, CDR2 YFSETQ. Trimming left V 4 bases short and J 5 bases short, with 18 bases between. This CDR3 spans 16 amino acids. The CDR3: CASSPKPTGPNEKLFF. CDR3 DNA: TGCGCCAGCAGCCCCAAACCAACAGGGCCCAATGAAAAACTGTTTTTT.